The 2 T cell receptor beta chains reported below all come from one sample, sequenced in a study of metastatic and nonmetastatic thyroid tumors. TCRdb used MiXCR to call clones anew from the PCR reads. The repertoire holds under 9,500 clones, with approximately 30% as singletons. All patients reached thyroid surgery having received no treatment beforehand. Sequences were obtained from adjacent normal tissue. These receptors all come from a female donor with papillary thyroid cancer or a benign thyroid nodule (not recorded which). Some clones in this sample may be carry-over from other donors' samples.

A single count supports this clone. The V gene is TRBV4-2, the J gene TRBJ2-2; D unresolved. Per germline, CDR1 LGHNA and CDR2 YNFKEQ. Trimming removed 0 bases at V and 6 bases at J, with 5 bases between. This CDR3 contains 13 residues. The CDR3 sequence is CASSQETAGELFF. The CDR3 DNA sequence: TGTGCCAGCAGCCAAGAGACTGCCGGGGAGCTGTTTTTT.

This clone was recorded many times. V usage is TRBV2 and J usage is TRBJ2-4; 9 bases are a match to TRBD1. Per the germline V gene, CDR1 is SNHLY and CDR2 is FYNNEI. V lost 6 bases to trimming and J lost 2 bases; unmatched junction nucleotides: 5. The length of the CDR3 is 15 residues. CDR3 region: CASRGDRVPKNIQYF. The CDR3, as DNA: TGTGCCAGCAGGGGGGACAGGGTGCCCAAAAACATTCAGTACTTC. Variable domain in full (rest from reference TRBV2 and TRBJ2-4): EPEVTQTPSHQVTQMGQEVILRCVPISNHLYFYWYRQILGQKVEFLVSFYNNEISEKSEIFDDQFSVERPDGSNFTLKIRSTKLEDSAMYFCASRGDRVPKNIQYFGAGTRLSVL.